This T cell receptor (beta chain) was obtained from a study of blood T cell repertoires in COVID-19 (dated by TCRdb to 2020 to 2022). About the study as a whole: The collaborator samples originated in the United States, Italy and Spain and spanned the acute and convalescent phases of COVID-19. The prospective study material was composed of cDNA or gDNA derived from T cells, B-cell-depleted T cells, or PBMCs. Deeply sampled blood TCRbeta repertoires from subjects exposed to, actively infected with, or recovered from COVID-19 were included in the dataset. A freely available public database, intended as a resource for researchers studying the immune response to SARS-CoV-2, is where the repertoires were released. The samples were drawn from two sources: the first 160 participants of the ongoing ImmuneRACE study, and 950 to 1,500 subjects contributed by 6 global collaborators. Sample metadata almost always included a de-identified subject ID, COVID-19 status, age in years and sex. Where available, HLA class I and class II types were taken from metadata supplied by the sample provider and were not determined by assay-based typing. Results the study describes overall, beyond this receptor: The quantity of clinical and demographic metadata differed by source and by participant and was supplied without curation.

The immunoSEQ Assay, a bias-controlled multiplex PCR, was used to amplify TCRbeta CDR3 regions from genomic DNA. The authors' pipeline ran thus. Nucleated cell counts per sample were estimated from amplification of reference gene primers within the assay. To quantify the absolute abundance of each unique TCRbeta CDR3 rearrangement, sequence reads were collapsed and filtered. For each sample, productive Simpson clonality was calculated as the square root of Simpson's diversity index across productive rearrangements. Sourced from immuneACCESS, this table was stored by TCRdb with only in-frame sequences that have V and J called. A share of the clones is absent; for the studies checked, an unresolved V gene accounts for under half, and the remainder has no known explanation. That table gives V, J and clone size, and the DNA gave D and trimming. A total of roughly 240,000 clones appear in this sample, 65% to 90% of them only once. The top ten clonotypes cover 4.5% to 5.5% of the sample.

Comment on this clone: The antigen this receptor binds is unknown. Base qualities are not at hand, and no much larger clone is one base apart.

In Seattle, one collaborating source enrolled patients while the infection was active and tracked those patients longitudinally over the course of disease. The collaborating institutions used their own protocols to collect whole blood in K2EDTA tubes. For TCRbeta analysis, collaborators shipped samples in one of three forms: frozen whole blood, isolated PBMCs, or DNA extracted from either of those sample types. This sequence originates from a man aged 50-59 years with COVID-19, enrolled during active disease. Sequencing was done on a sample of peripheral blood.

The CDR3 loop reads CASSFGQGSRSSYEQYF. The nucleotide sequence is TGTGCCAGCAGCTTCGGACAGGGCTCGAGAAGCTCCTACGAGCAGTACTTC. Recombination linked TRBV7-9 to TRBJ2-7, and TRBD1 matches 8 of the central bases. Spanning cysteine to phenylalanine, the CDR3 consists of 17 amino acids. The DNA shown is the 51-base CDR3, in frame from base 1. Unmatched junction bases come to 10, with V trimmed by 3 bases and J by 0 bases. The germline V gene (reference sequence) sets CDR1 to SEHNR and CDR2 to FQNEAQ.